The 28 T cell receptor beta chains below all came from one sample that was sequenced in a study of response to subunit inactivated influenza vaccine. TCRdb redid the calling of the RT-PCR reads with MiXCR, one entry per CDR3 protein. The sample has more than 550,000 distinct CDR3 sequences, 10% to 15% seen once. Specimen: PBMCs from blood, collected on the day of vaccination. These TCRs come from a man aged 50-59 years who received an inactivated influenza vaccine.

This clonotype was recorded a few times. This chain uses TRBV2 with TRBJ2-1; 9 bases map to TRBD2. Trimming at V came to 6 bases and at J to 7 bases, leaving 7 bases not matched to a gene. Per the germline V gene, CDR1 is SNHLY and CDR2 is FYNNEI. The CDR3 sequence is 14 residues long. As DNA, the CDR3 is TGTGCCAGCAGCATAATAGCGGGAGTAAATGAGCAGTTCTTC. It encodes CASSIIAGVNEQFF. The whole variable domain, remainder taken from reference TRBV2 and TRBJ2-1, is EPEVTQTPSHQVTQMGQEVILRCVPISNHLYFYWYRQILGQKVEFLVSFYNNEISEKSEIFDDQFSVERPDGSNFTLKIRSTKLEDSAMYFCASSIIAGVNEQFFGPGTRLTVL.

This clonotype was seen more than once but under ten times. This rearrangement joins TRBV5-1 to TRBJ1-1; D gene unclear. CDR1 SGHRS and CDR2 YFSETQ come from the germline V gene. V dropped 0 bases and J dropped 6 bases, with 15 bases sitting between them. This CDR3 comprises 15 residues. The CDR3 region is CASSLVVVGSSEAFF. CDR3 in DNA: TGCGCCAGCAGCTTGGTCGTGGTTGGGTCTTCTGAAGCTTTCTTT.

CDR3 region: CASSQNSGNIQYF. CDR3 DNA: TGTGCCAGCTCACAAAACAGTGGGAACATTCAGTACTTC. This chain joins TRBV18 and TRBJ2-4; D ambiguous. The CDR3 loop spans 13 amino acids. Germline V gives CDR1 KGHSH, CDR2 LQKENI. The V and J ends lost 4 bases and 7 bases respectively, with 11 bases between them.

This clonotype occurred a few times. The V gene is TRBV12-3 or TRBV12-4, the J gene TRBJ2-5; TRBD2 aligns across 13 bases. With V trimmed by 6 bases and J by 1 base, 2 bases remained unmatched. The CDR3 is 15 amino acids. The CDR3 here is CASRGLAGSQETQYF. For the CDR3, the DNA is TGTGCCAGCAGGGGACTAGCGGGGAGCCAAGAGACCCAGTACTTC.

The chain joins TRBV13 to TRBJ2-7; maybe TRBD1 (6 bases). This CDR3 comprises 12 residues. V gave up 5 bases and J gave up 5 bases, with 10 bases separating them. Germline lookup yields CDR1 PRHDT and CDR2 FYEKMQ (reference sequence). CDR3 protein: CASSHRVDEQYF. The DNA of the CDR3 is TGTGCCAGCAGCCACAGGGTTGACGAGCAGTACTTC.

A few counts support this clonotype. This chain connects TRBV7-2 to TRBJ2-1; D may be TRBD2 (6 bases). From germline, CDR1 is SGHTA and CDR2 FQGNSA. Trimming shortened V by 5 bases and J by 7 bases, and 18 bases separated the two germline ends. The length of the CDR3 is 15 residues. The CDR3 region is CASSPRELLGNEQFF. As DNA, the CDR3 is TGTGCCAGCAGCCCCCGGGAGCTCCTTGGTAATGAGCAGTTCTTC.

This clonotype has more than one count but fewer than ten. The CDR3 spells CASSPGTDGYTF. CDR3 sequence (DNA): TGTGCCAGCAGCCCTGGGACCGATGGCTACACCTTC. The chain joins TRBV7-9 to TRBJ1-2, with D perhaps matching TRBD1 (5 bases). The CDR3 is 12 amino acids. With 5 bases removed from V and 6 bases from J, the gap between germline ends came to 10 bases. The germline gives CDR1 SEHNR, CDR2 FQNEAQ (reference sequence).

V is TRBV4-1 and J is TRBJ1-6, with D perhaps TRBD1 (5 bases). Germline-derived CDR1 and CDR2 are MGHRA and YSYEKL. The V end lost 4 bases, the J end lost 8 bases, and 12 bases lay between the germline ends. The length of the CDR3 is 14 residues. The DNA of the CDR3 is TGCGCCAGCAGCCCGGGGACCGCGGATTCACCCCTCCACTTT. This codes for CASSPGTADSPLHF.

This chain joins TRBV10-3 and TRBJ2-7; the D gene is possibly TRBD2 (6 bases). CDR1 is ENHRY and CDR2 is SYGVKD in the germline V gene. The CDR3 runs 13 residues. Trimming cost V 3 bases and J 6 bases, with 12 bases left between them. The CDR3 region is CAISELSGGEQYF. The CDR3 DNA sequence: TGTGCCATCAGTGAATTGTCCGGGGGCGAGCAGTACTTC.

This clonotype was recorded at least ten times. This chain joins TRBV20-1 and TRBJ1-1; D is uncertain. The CDR3 is made up of 14 amino acids. Germline V lookup: CDR1 DFQATT, CDR2 SNEGSKA (reference sequence). Trimming shortened V by 3 bases and J by 2 bases, and 13 bases separated the two germline ends. CDR3 nucleotide sequence: TGCAGTGCTAGTAGCGCCAGCTTTAACACTGAAGCTTTCTTT. Residues: CSASSASFNTEAFF.

The chain is built from TRBV2 and TRBJ2-7, with D perhaps matching TRBD1 (5 bases). With 1 base removed from V and 4 bases from J, the gap between germline ends came to 14 bases. This CDR3 has 15 amino acids. Germline loops: CDR1 SNHLY, CDR2 FYNNEI. The CDR3 DNA sequence: TGTGCCAGCAGTGAAGGCTGGCAGGGAAAGTACGAGCAGTACTTC. It specifies CASSEGWQGKYEQYF.

This clonotype was recorded a few times. The rearrangement uses TRBV20-1 and TRBJ2-1, with TRBD2 identical over 10 bases. After removal of 3 bases from V and 10 bases from J, the junction contained 6 bases not matched to a gene. Germline CDR1 is DFQATT and CDR2 is SNEGSKA (reference sequence). The CDR3 contains 13 residues. CDR3: CSASLAGGPEQFF. The CDR3 DNA reads TGCAGTGCTAGCTTAGCGGGAGGCCCCGAGCAGTTCTTC.

This clonotype has at least ten counts. The chain joins TRBV10-3 to TRBJ2-3; D is perhaps TRBD2 (6 bases). Trimming took 10 bases from V and 4 from J, leaving 12 bases between them. Per the germline V gene, CDR1 is ENHRY and CDR2 is SYGVKD. This CDR3 contains 12 residues. In DNA form, the CDR3 reads TGTGCCACGACTAGTATTTCAGATACGCAGTATTTT. Translated, it gives CATTSISDTQYF.

This clonotype showed up just a few times. This chain uses TRBV10-3 with TRBJ2-3, with D hard to call. The CDR3 contains 15 residues. Trimming stripped 0 bases from V and 2 bases from J, with 9 bases between. In germline, CDR1 is ENHRY, CDR2 SYGVKD. In nucleotides, the CDR3 is TGTGCCATCAGTGAGTCGAGAGAGTCCACAGATACGCAGTATTTT. Its translation: CAISESRESTDTQYF.

The J gene is TRBJ2-2, the V gene TRBV10-2; D may be TRBD1 or TRBD2 (6 bases each). Germline V CDR1 and CDR2: WSHSY, SAAADI. Trimming pared 8 bases from V and 11 bases from J, leaving 12 bases between. This CDR3 region has 11 residues. CDR3 region: CASGGGPELFF. The CDR3 region has the DNA TGCGCCAGCGGAGGGGGTCCTGAGCTGTTTTTT.

V and J are TRBV7-9 and TRBJ2-3, with 9 bases lining up with TRBD2. There are 16 residues in the CDR3. J lost 8 bases, V lost 3 bases, and 12 bases had no gene match. Looked up from germline, CDR1 is SEHNR and CDR2 is FQNEAQ (reference sequence). The CDR3 sequence is CASSFWREGKSGTQYF. Written as DNA, the CDR3 is TGTGCCAGCAGCTTCTGGCGGGAGGGGAAGAGTGGTACGCAGTATTTT.

The chain uses TRBV4-1 and TRBJ1-2; no definite D call. Trimming pared 2 bases from V and 4 bases from J, leaving 17 bases between. CDR3 size: 16 residues. In germline, CDR1 is MGHRA, CDR2 YSYEKL. CDR3: CASSQLRLAHRYGYTF. The DNA for the CDR3 is TGCGCCAGCAGCCAACTTCGACTTGCCCACCGCTATGGCTACACCTTC.

This clonotype was counted only a few times. CDR3 DNA sequence: TGTGCCAGCAGTACCAACGGACCCTACGAGCAGTACTTC. It codes for CASSTNGPYEQYF. The gene calls are TRBV12-3 or TRBV12-4 and TRBJ2-7, with D unclear. CDR3 length: 13 amino acids. V was trimmed by 5 bases and J by 2 bases, leaving 10 bases between them.

This sequence joins TRBV10-2 and TRBJ2-5, with D tentatively TRBD1 (6 bases). Germline V lookup: CDR1 WSHSY, CDR2 SAAADI. V was trimmed by 5 bases and J by 5 bases, leaving 12 bases between them. CDR3 length: 13 amino acids. The CDR3 loop is CASSPHTGETQYF. The CDR3, as DNA: TGCGCCAGCAGTCCCCACACAGGGGAGACCCAGTACTTC.

This clonotype was seen at least ten times. This rearrangement joins TRBV27 to TRBJ2-7; 10 nucleotides align to TRBD1. After removal of 6 bases from V and 4 bases from J, the junction contained 9 bases not matched to a gene. The CDR3 spans 15 residues. CDR1 MNHEY and CDR2 SMNVEV come from the germline V gene (reference sequence). This chain's CDR3 is CASSLGTGDLYEQYF. CDR3 DNA: TGTGCCAGCAGCCTTGGGACAGGGGATCTTTACGAGCAGTACTTC.

This clonotype occurred a few times. The V call is TRBV5-1, the J call TRBJ2-7; TRBD2 might be the D (5 bases). Germline V gene data show CDR1 as SGHRS and CDR2 as YFSETQ. The CDR3 runs to 13 residues. V shed 6 bases and J shed 2 bases, with 12 bases lying between them. For the CDR3, the DNA is TGCGCCAGCAAGAGGGATACCACCTACGAGCAGTACTTC. Amino acids: CASKRDTTYEQYF.

The genes are TRBV7-3 and TRBJ1-1; weak D call: TRBD1 (5 bases). The germline V gene has CDR1 SGHTA and CDR2 FQGTGA. V was clipped by 0 bases and J by 3 bases, with 17 bases between them. The CDR3 covers 17 residues. The CDR3 loop is CASSLTVGTYGHTEAFF. As DNA, the CDR3 is TGTGCCAGCAGCTTAACTGTAGGGACGTACGGGCACACTGAAGCTTTCTTT.

J is TRBJ1-3 and V is TRBV14; D not resolved. Trimming cost V 5 bases and J 7 bases, with 15 bases left between them. There are 14 residues in the CDR3. Germline V gives CDR1 SGHDN, CDR2 FVKESK. Here the CDR3 reads CASSSTFVGNTIYF. The CDR3 DNA follows: TGTGCCAGCAGCTCAACATTCGTCGGCAACACCATATATTTT. The complete variable domain, with remaining parts taken from reference TRBV14 and TRBJ1-3, reads EAGVTQFPSHSVIEKGQTVTLRCDPISGHDNLYWYRRVMGKEIKFLLHFVKESKQDESGMPNNRFLAERTGGTYSTLKVQPAELEDSGVYFCASSSTFVGNTIYFGEGSWLTVV.

This clonotype was observed a few times. The rearrangement joins TRBV3-1 to TRBJ1-2; D call uncertain. V shed 5 bases and J shed 5 bases, with 9 bases lying between them. The germline CDR1 and CDR2 sequences are LGHDT and YNNKEL (reference sequence). The CDR3 has 12 amino acids. CDR3: CASSERSYGYTF. As DNA, the CDR3 is TGTGCCAGCAGCGAAAGGAGTTATGGCTACACCTTC.

This clonotype was seen only a few times. V is TRBV27 and J is TRBJ2-7; the D gene is possibly TRBD1 (6 bases). CDR1 and CDR2 from the germline V gene are MNHEY and SMNVEV (reference sequence). Trimming removed 0 bases from V and 2 bases from J, with 20 bases in between. CDR3 length: 18 residues. The CDR3 DNA reads as TGTGCCAGCAGTTTATCTCAATCCGGGACACCGGCCGCCTACGAGCAGTACTTC. Its translation: CASSLSQSGTPAAYEQYF.

This clonotype has just a few counts. The gene calls are TRBV12-3 or TRBV12-4 and TRBJ1-1, with D possibly matching TRBD1 (5 bases). This CDR3 is 14 amino acids long. V lost 3 bases, J lost 6 bases, and 14 bases lay in between. This CDR3 is CASSFSRVGPEAFF. CDR3 nucleotide sequence: TGTGCCAGCAGTTTCTCTCGGGTGGGACCTGAAGCTTTCTTT.

The J gene is TRBJ2-1, the V gene TRBV4-2, with D tentatively TRBD1 (5 bases). Germline loops: CDR1 LGHNA, CDR2 YNFKEQ. The V end lost 4 bases, the J end lost 1 base, and 14 bases lay between the germline ends. CDR3 length: 16 amino acids. Here the CDR3 DNA reads TGTGCCAGCAGCCCCCAAACAGGACGTTCCTACAATGAGCAGTTCTTC. This gives the protein CASSPQTGRSYNEQFF.

The chain employs TRBV20-1 and TRBJ1-2; D is ambiguous. Germline CDR1 DFQATT, CDR2 SNEGSKA (reference sequence). Trimming left V 0 bases short and J 4 bases short, with 6 bases between. This CDR3 is built from 12 residues. The CDR3: CSARDPRYGYTF. Here the CDR3 DNA reads TGCAGTGCTAGAGATCCGCGCTATGGCTACACCTTC.